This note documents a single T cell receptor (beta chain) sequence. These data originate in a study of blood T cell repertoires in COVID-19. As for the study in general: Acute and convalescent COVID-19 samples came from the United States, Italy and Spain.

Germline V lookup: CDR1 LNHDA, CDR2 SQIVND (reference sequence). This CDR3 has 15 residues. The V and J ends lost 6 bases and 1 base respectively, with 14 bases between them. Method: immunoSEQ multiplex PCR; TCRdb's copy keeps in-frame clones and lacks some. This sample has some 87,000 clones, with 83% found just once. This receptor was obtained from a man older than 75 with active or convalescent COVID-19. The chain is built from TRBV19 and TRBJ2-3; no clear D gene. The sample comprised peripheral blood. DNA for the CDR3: TGTGCCAGTAGCCATAACGTGGGCGGCACAGATACGCAGTATTTT. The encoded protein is CASSHNVGGTDTQYF.